Following are 25 T cell receptor beta chains from one sample sequenced in a study of blood T cell repertoires in COVID-19. The table came from immunoSEQ multiplex PCR; TCRdb's copy has only in-frame clones and leaves some out. The sample consists of 270,000 or so clones, approximately 83% of them appearing once. The source material was peripheral blood. The receptors here all came from a human donor in a cohort sampled during active COVID-19.

The chain is built from TRBV5-1 and TRBJ1-2; weak D call: TRBD1 (6 bases). The CDR3 spans 13 residues. Trimming left V 4 bases short and J 4 bases short, with 11 bases between. Per germline, CDR1 SGHRS and CDR2 YFSETQ. The CDR3 is CASSPTGIYGYTF. The CDR3 nucleotides are TGCGCCAGCAGCCCAACAGGGATCTATGGCTACACCTTC.

The chain joins TRBV7-9 to TRBJ2-5; D uncertain. In germline, CDR1 is SEHNR, CDR2 FQNEAQ (reference sequence). Trimming removed 1 base from V and 4 bases from J, with 7 bases in between. This CDR3 has 13 amino acids. CDR3 amino acids: CASSLDRRETQYF. CDR3 coding DNA: TGTGCCAGCAGCTTAGACCGGAGAGAGACCCAGTACTTC.

This chain connects TRBV15 to TRBJ2-2; D call uncertain. V lost 4 bases and J 7 bases, leaving 13 bases between the germline ends. The CDR3 is 14 amino acids. Germline CDR1 and CDR2: LNHNV and YYDKDF (reference sequence). The CDR3 coding sequence is TGTGCCACCAGCACTTCGCCCGGGTTCGGGGAGCTGTTTTTT. Translation: CATSTSPGFGELFF.

The table lists this clone with a few counts. The J gene is TRBJ2-1, the V gene TRBV3-1 (or the pseudogene TRBV3-2), with D tentatively TRBD1 (6 bases). The CDR3 sequence is 17 residues long. The V gene's germline CDR1 is LGHDT and CDR2 YNNKEL (reference sequence). Trimming shortened V by 5 bases and J by 2 bases, and 19 bases separated the two germline ends. The DNA for the CDR3 is TGTGCCAGCAGCTTCGCAAGTGGTACAGGGACCTACAATGAGCAGTTCTTC. This translates into CASSFASGTGTYNEQFF.

The chain couples TRBV2 to TRBJ2-7, with D uncertain. The CDR3 runs 12 residues. Trimming took 4 bases from V and 3 from J, leaving 7 bases between them. Per germline, CDR1 SNHLY and CDR2 FYNNEI. CDR3 bases: TGTGCCAGCAGTGGGCCCAACTACGAGCAGTACTTC. Translating it yields CASSGPNYEQYF.

The chain employs TRBV9 and TRBJ2-5; D perhaps matches TRBD1 (6 bases). Germline V gives CDR1 SGDLS, CDR2 YYNGEE. This CDR3 contains 13 residues. Trimming took off 3 bases at V and 5 bases at J, with 11 bases between the two ends. The chain's CDR3 is CASSEQGMETQYF. CDR3 DNA: TGTGCCAGCAGCGAACAGGGAATGGAGACCCAGTACTTC.

This clone has just one count. The chain has TRBV9 and TRBJ1-4, with D unresolved. The CDR3 covers 14 residues. Germline V gene data show CDR1 as SGDLS and CDR2 as YYNGEE. The V and J ends lost 2 bases and 7 bases respectively, with 12 bases between them. The CDR3 coding sequence is TGTGCCAGCAGCGTTAACCCAAGCGGTGAAAAACTGTTTTTT. Translation: CASSVNPSGEKLFF.

J is TRBJ2-7 and V is TRBV7-9; unclear D gene. This CDR3 contains 12 residues. V was shortened by 5 bases and J by 2 bases, with 7 bases between the two germline ends. Germline-derived CDR1 and CDR2 are SEHNR and FQNEAQ (reference sequence). The DNA of the CDR3 is TGTGCCAGCAGCCCCTCAGCCTACGAGCAGTACTTC. Translation: CASSPSAYEQYF.

The chain has TRBV9 and TRBJ2-7; TRBD1 matches at 7 bases. This CDR3 comprises 14 residues. Germline V gene sequence: CDR1 SGDLS, CDR2 YYNGEE. J gave up 2 bases and V 4 bases, and 6 bases lay outside the gene matches. The CDR3 sequence is CASSPRRGPYEQYF. DNA of the CDR3: TGTGCCAGCAGCCCCCGTAGGGGGCCCTACGAGCAGTACTTC.

This clone was observed a single time. This rearrangement joins TRBV9 to TRBJ2-7; no definite D call. Germline-derived CDR1 and CDR2 are SGDLS and YYNGEE. V lost 0 bases, J lost 3 bases, and 7 bases lay in between. This CDR3 spans 13 amino acids. The CDR3 DNA reads TGTGCCAGCAGCGTAGGACAAGACTACGAGCAGTACTTC. Translation gives CASSVGQDYEQYF.

The chain has TRBV5-5 and TRBJ1-2, with D tentatively TRBD1 (5 bases). The CDR3 extends over 17 amino acids. Germline V gene lookup returns CDR1 SGHKS and CDR2 YYEKEE (reference sequence). V dropped 4 bases and J dropped 6 bases, with 25 bases sitting between them. CDR3 in amino acids: CASSRKPFIAGGDGYTF. The CDR3, as DNA: TGTGCCAGCAGCCGGAAGCCCTTTATAGCGGGAGGGGATGGCTACACCTTC.

This clone was found once. The V gene is TRBV5-1, the J gene TRBJ2-7, with TRBD2 matching over 8 bases. V trimming: 0 bases; J trimming: 5 bases; junction bases outside the gene matches: 7. The CDR3 has 15 residues. Germline V gives CDR1 SGHRS, CDR2 YFSETQ. Written as DNA, the CDR3 is TGCGCCAGCAGCTTGGCCCAAGCGGGAGTGAACGAGCAGTACTTC. Its protein is CASSLAQAGVNEQYF.

This clone has only one observation. The rearrangement uses TRBV5-5 and TRBJ2-7; no reliable D call. Germline V gene lookup returns CDR1 SGHKS and CDR2 YYEKEE (reference sequence). The V end was cut by 2 bases, the J end by 5 bases, with 14 bases between. This CDR3 spans 14 amino acids. Here the CDR3 reads CASSLDLVFNEQYF. As DNA, the CDR3 is TGTGCCAGCAGCTTAGACCTAGTATTCAACGAGCAGTACTTC.

The chain is built from TRBV30 and TRBJ2-5; TRBD2 agrees at 10 bases. V shed 6 bases and J 4 bases; nucleotides not matched to a gene: 11. The length of the CDR3 is 15 residues. From germline, CDR1 is GTSNPN and CDR2 SVGIG (reference sequence). For the CDR3, the DNA is TGTGCCTGCCCTAGCGGGAGTTCCTACGGAGAGACCCAGTACTTC. Its protein product is CACPSGSSYGETQYF.

The J gene is TRBJ2-7, the V gene TRBV7-9, with D tentatively TRBD1 (6 bases). The CDR3 consists of 17 residues. Germline V gene data show CDR1 as SEHNR and CDR2 as FQNEAQ (reference sequence). Trimming took 0 bases from V and 2 from J, leaving 17 bases between them. The chain's CDR3 is CASSLANIRGLAYEQYF. CDR3 bases: TGTGCCAGCAGCTTAGCGAATATCAGGGGTTTGGCCTACGAGCAGTACTTC.

The V call is TRBV29-1, the J call TRBJ1-1, with D perhaps matching TRBD1 (5 bases). The CDR3 has 13 amino acids. The V and J ends lost 5 bases and 5 bases respectively, with 15 bases between them. CDR1 is SQVTM and CDR2 is ANQGSEA in the germline V gene. CDR3 DNA sequence: TGCAGCGTTTACACGCGGGACGTGACTGAAGCTTTCTTT. This codes for CSVYTRDVTEAFF.

This clone was detected only once. In nucleotides, the CDR3 is TGTGCCAGCAGCGCCGGACTAGCGGGAGTCAATGAGCAGTTCTTC. This codes for CASSAGLAGVNEQFF. J is TRBJ2-1 and V is TRBV7-2; 13 nucleotides agree with TRBD2. CDR1 SGHTA and CDR2 FQGNSA come from the germline V gene. V lost 5 bases to trimming and J lost 6 bases; unmatched junction nucleotides: 4. The CDR3 extends over 15 amino acids.

The rearrangement links TRBV11-2 to TRBJ2-1; TRBD2 agrees at 9 bases. The CDR3 contains 16 residues. Germline lookup yields CDR1 SGHAT and CDR2 FQNNGV. Losses at the gene ends were 4 bases for V and 1 base for J; bases not matched to a gene: 5. The CDR3, as DNA: TGTGCCAGCAGCTCCTCGCTAGCGGGATCCTACAATGAGCAGTTCTTC. Translated: CASSSSLAGSYNEQFF.

This clone showed up just a few times. The chain couples TRBV29-1 to TRBJ2-1; 9 bases fit TRBD1. Germline V gene sequence: CDR1 SQVTM, CDR2 ANQGSEA. This CDR3 spans 13 amino acids. With 7 bases clipped from V and 9 bases from J, the junction kept 10 bases outside the gene matches. For the CDR3, the DNA is TGCAGCGCCGACGGACAGGGGTCCCCTGAGCAGTTCTTC. Its translation is CSADGQGSPEQFF.

V and J are TRBV7-2 and TRBJ1-2, with 8 positions matching TRBD1. The CDR3 extends over 13 amino acids. J was trimmed by 10 bases and V by 5 bases; bases with no gene match: 9. CDR1 and CDR2 from the germline V gene are SGHTA and FQGNSA. In nucleotides, the CDR3 is TGTGCCAGCAGCCCCCGACAGGGGAGTTACTACACCTTC. This translates into CASSPRQGSYYTF.

The gene calls are TRBV2 and TRBJ1-5; D possibly corresponds to TRBD1 (5 bases). Trimming shortened V by 10 bases and J by 7 bases, and 17 bases separated the two germline ends. CDR1 is SNHLY and CDR2 is FYNNEI in the germline V gene. This CDR3 has 13 residues. CDR3 nucleotides: TGTGCCACCCGGGGGACGCCAGGACAGCCCCAGCATTTT. Its translation is CATRGTPGQPQHF. Filled out from reference TRBV2 and TRBJ1-5, the complete variable domain reads EPEVTQTPSHQVTQMGQEVILRCVPISNHLYFYWYRQILGQKVEFLVSFYNNEISEKSEIFDDQFSVERPDGSNFTLKIRSTKLEDSAMYFCATRGTPGQPQHFGDGTRLSIL.

The chain employs TRBV14 and TRBJ2-3; 7 bases align to TRBD2. The CDR3 contains 16 residues. V dropped 3 bases and J dropped 2; count of bases not matched to a gene: 8. Germline V gives CDR1 SGHDN, CDR2 FVKESK. The CDR3 bases are TGTGCCAGCAGCCACAAGGCTAGCGGTTTCACAGATACGCAGTATTTT. Protein: CASSHKASGFTDTQYF.

V and J are TRBV10-1 and TRBJ2-7, with D perhaps matching TRBD1 (6 bases). In germline, CDR1 is WNHNN, CDR2 SYGVQD (reference sequence). Trimming took off 3 bases at V and 5 bases at J, with 11 bases between the two ends. The CDR3 has 13 residues. The CDR3 region is CASSDSGGDEQYF. The CDR3 DNA is TGCGCCAGCAGTGACAGTGGGGGCGACGAGCAGTACTTC.

The rearrangement links TRBV3-1 (or the pseudogene TRBV3-2) to TRBJ2-4; 9 nucleotides align to TRBD1. The CDR3 sequence is 15 residues long. Germline V gene sequence: CDR1 LGHDT, CDR2 YNNKEL (reference sequence). J lost 9 bases, V lost 4 bases, and 10 bases had no gene match. As DNA, the CDR3 is TGTGCCAGCAGCCTCACAGGGGGCCCCCAAAGCATTCAGTACTTC. Residues: CASSLTGGPQSIQYF.

The J gene is TRBJ2-5, the V gene TRBV5-4; TRBD2 agrees at 11 bases. The CDR3 has 15 residues. V was pared by 7 bases and J by 1 base, with 6 bases of the junction left unmatched. Germline CDR1 is SGHNT and CDR2 is YYREEE (reference sequence). CDR3 residues: CASGRTSGSQETQYF. The CDR3 region has the DNA TGTGCCAGCGGCCGCACTAGCGGGAGCCAAGAGACCCAGTACTTC.